Listed below are T cell receptor beta chains from one sample, sequenced in a study of blood T cell repertoires in COVID-19. Sequencing used immunoSEQ multiplex PCR; TCRdb keeps in-frame clones, though not all of them. Of 200,000 to 250,000 clones in the sample, roughly 90% are singletons; the top ten hold 2.6%. Input material: PBMCs or T cells enriched from blood (not recorded which). These receptor sequences come from a woman aged 30 to 39 who had recovered from COVID-19. The CDR3 runs from the conserved cysteine through the conserved F or W. A D gene is named only where the DNA matches it firmly. Clone size is not always given. Where it is, it says once, few, many or a class for expanded clones.

TRBV7-6	NA	TRBJ1-5	NA	CASSLARGSNQPQHF	TGTGCCAGCAGCTTAGCGCGGGGGAGCAATCAGCCCCAGCATTTT
TRBV13	NA	TRBJ1-6	NA	CASSLRGNSYNSPLHF	TGTGCCAGCAGCTTAAGGGGGAACTCCTATAATTCACCCCTCCACTTT
TRBV27	NA	TRBJ2-3	NA	CASSAQPFQGQYADTQYF	TGTGCCAGCAGTGCGCAACCTTTCCAGGGGCAGTACGCAGATACGCAGTATTTT
TRBV7-2	NA	TRBJ1-4	NA	CASSPLWEATNEKLFF	TGTGCCAGCAGCCCCCTATGGGAGGCAACTAATGAAAAACTGTTTTTT
TRBV7-8	once	TRBJ2-1	NA	CASSLVEGPSANEQFF	TGTGCCAGCAGCTTAGTGGAGGGGCCTTCGGCGAATGAGCAGTTCTTC
TRBV6-5	once	TRBJ2-1	NA	CASSWGDTSSYNEQFF	TGTGCCAGCAGTTGGGGAGACACGAGCTCCTACAATGAGCAGTTCTTC
TRBV19	few	TRBJ1-5	NA	CASSCLEHNQPQHF	TGTGCCAGTAGTTGTTTGGAGCACAATCAGCCCCAGCATTTT
TRBV9	NA	TRBJ1-1	TRBD1	CASSTGWTGEYDTEAFF	TGTGCCAGCAGCACCGGATGGACAGGGGAGTACGACACTGAAGCTTTCTTT
TRBV27	NA	TRBJ2-5	TRBD1	CASSLGDRDQETQYF	TGTGCCAGCAGTTTAGGGGACAGGGACCAAGAGACCCAGTACTTC
TRBV5-1	NA	TRBJ1-6	TRBD1	CASSAVMTGGDSPLHF	TGCGCCAGCAGCGCCGTAATGACAGGGGGAGATTCACCCCTCCACTTT
TRBV6-1	NA	TRBJ2-6	NA	CASSELISGANVLTF	TGTGCCAGCAGTGAACTAATCTCTGGGGCCAACGTCCTGACTTTC
TRBV2	NA	TRBJ1-3	NA	CASSETGAIAGNTIYF	TGTGCCAGCAGTGAAACGGGAGCCATCGCTGGAAACACCATATATTTT
TRBV7-3	NA	TRBJ2-2	NA	CASSLTGGSTGELFF	TGTGCCAGCAGCTTAACGGGAGGAAGCACCGGGGAGCTGTTTTTT
TRBV29-1	few	TRBJ1-1	NA	CSADEGGVTEAFF	TGCAGCGCGGACGAGGGAGGGGTCACTGAAGCTTTCTTT
TRBV7-3	few	TRBJ2-2	TRBD1	CASSPMGQGRTGELFF	TGTGCCAGCAGCCCCATGGGACAGGGTAGAACCGGGGAGCTGTTTTTT
TRBV7-7	NA	TRBJ2-3	NA	CASSPRQNTDTQYF	TGTGCTAGCAGCCCCCGCCAGAACACAGATACGCAGTATTTT
TRBV5-6	NA	TRBJ2-1	TRBD1	CASSSTGALDNEQFF	TGTGCCAGCAGCTCGACAGGGGCATTGGACAATGAGCAGTTCTTC
TRBV7-2	NA	TRBJ2-3	NA	CASSAPSTDTQYF	TGTGCCAGCAGCGCGCCCAGCACAGATACGCAGTATTTT
TRBV4-1	NA	TRBJ1-2	NA	CASSQILQGYGYTF	TGCGCCAGCAGCCAGATTCTACAGGGCTATGGCTACACCTTC
TRBV7-6	NA	TRBJ2-2	NA	CASSYQGTGELFF	TGTGCCAGCAGTTATCAGGGGACCGGGGAGCTGTTTTTT
TRBV12-3/TRBV12-4	NA	TRBJ2-3	NA	CASSPSDTQYF	TGTGCCAGCAGCCCGTCAGATACGCAGTATTTT
TRBV5-4	few	TRBJ2-1	NA	CASSLTANIYNEQFF	TGTGCCAGCAGCCTTACAGCCAATATTTACAATGAGCAGTTCTTC
TRBV6-5	NA	TRBJ1-6	NA	CASSYDSGYNSPLHF	TGTGCCAGCAGTTATGACTCGGGCTATAATTCACCCCTCCACTTT
TRBV27	NA	TRBJ1-2	TRBD1	CASTSTGGYGYTF	TGTGCCAGCACCTCAACAGGGGGCTATGGCTACACCTTC
TRBV7-3	NA	TRBJ2-1	TRBD2	CASSTSGGPGDEQFF	TGTGCCAGCAGCACAAGCGGGGGGCCTGGGGATGAGCAGTTCTTC
TRBV6-2/TRBV6-3	NA	TRBJ1-5	NA	CASSYLNQPQHF	TGTGCCAGCAGTTACCTGAATCAGCCCCAGCATTTT
TRBV13	NA	TRBJ1-4	NA	CASSLGPIANEKLFF	TGTGCCAGCAGCTTAGGCCCCATTGCTAATGAAAAACTGTTTTTT
TRBV6-6	NA	TRBJ1-3	NA	CASSYPVSGNTIYF	TGTGCCAGCAGTTACCCCGTCTCTGGAAACACCATATATTTT
TRBV3-1/TRBV3-2	NA	TRBJ1-2	NA	CASSPEIYYGYTF	TGTGCCAGCAGCCCCGAGATCTACTATGGCTACACCTTC
TRBV7-6	NA	TRBJ1-2	NA	CASSPPGGTTYGYTF	TGTGCCAGCAGCCCGCCGGGAGGGACGACCTATGGCTACACCTTC
TRBV4-3	NA	TRBJ2-7	NA	CASSSDTTSYEQYF	TGCGCCAGCAGCTCGGACACCACCTCCTACGAGCAGTACTTC
TRBV10-3	NA	TRBJ2-2	TRBD2	CAISEGTGGLNTGELFF	TGTGCCATCAGTGAGGGTACGGGGGGGCTTAACACCGGGGAGCTGTTTTTT
TRBV5-1	NA	TRBJ2-5	NA	CASSPTGGNIQETQYF	TGCGCCAGCAGCCCGACCGGGGGAAATATACAAGAGACCCAGTACTTC
TRBV10-2	NA	TRBJ1-2	NA	CASSESRQNYGYTF	TGCGCCAGCAGTGAGTCAAGACAAAATTATGGCTACACCTTC
TRBV10-3	NA	TRBJ2-5	NA	CAISDDYEETQYF	TGTGCCATCAGTGATGACTACGAAGAGACCCAGTACTTC
TRBV6-5	NA	TRBJ1-1	NA	CASRRTAMNTEAFF	TGTGCCAGCAGGAGGACAGCGATGAACACTGAAGCTTTCTTT
TRBV3-1/TRBV3-2	NA	TRBJ2-1	NA	CASSQDSGNEQFF	TGTGCCAGCAGCCAAGATTCAGGGAATGAGCAGTTCTTC
TRBV27	NA	TRBJ1-2	NA	CASSLNRQSGDLGYGYTF	TGTGCCAGCAGTTTAAATAGGCAGTCAGGGGATCTAGGGTATGGCTACACCTTC
TRBV4-2	NA	TRBJ2-2	NA	CASSHQDPGEGTGELFF	TGTGCCAGCAGCCACCAGGACCCGGGGGAAGGCACCGGGGAGCTGTTTTTT
TRBV6-5	NA	TRBJ1-5	NA	CASRAQGPHQPQHF	TGTGCCAGCAGGGCACAGGGTCCCCATCAGCCCCAGCATTTT
TRBV6-6	NA	TRBJ2-5	TRBD1	CASRHTGTGIQTQYF	TGTGCCAGCAGGCATACCGGGACAGGGATACAGACCCAGTACTTC
TRBV6-5	NA	TRBJ1-5	TRBD1	CASRRGQGSNQPQHF	TGTGCCAGCAGACGGGGACAGGGGAGCAATCAGCCCCAGCATTTT
TRBV7-9	NA	TRBJ2-5	TRBD1	CASSPRQGMGETQYF	TGTGCCAGCAGCCCCAGACAGGGAATGGGAGAGACCCAGTACTTC
TRBV4-1	NA	TRBJ2-2	NA	CASSPSSMNTGELFF	TGCGCCAGCAGCCCCTCCTCTATGAACACCGGGGAGCTGTTTTTT
TRBV4-3	once	TRBJ2-4	TRBD2	CASSRQHSGGGSKNIQYF	TGCGCCAGCAGCCGTCAACATAGCGGGGGGGGTTCCAAAAACATTCAGTACTTC
TRBV7-2	NA	TRBJ2-5	NA	CASSLLARQETQYF	TGTGCCAGCAGCTTACTAGCGCGCCAAGAGACCCAGTACTTC
TRBV10-3	NA	TRBJ1-6	TRBD1	CAISESDRDNSPLHF	TGTGCCATCAGTGAGTCAGACAGGGATAATTCACCCCTCCACTTT
TRBV4-2	once	TRBJ1-2	NA	CASSQLVRDTGLYGYTF	TGTGCCAGCAGCCAACTTGTTCGGGACACAGGCCTCTATGGCTACACCTTC
TRBV18	NA	TRBJ2-3	NA	CASSPTSFNTQYF	TGTGCCAGCTCACCAACTAGCTTTAATACGCAGTATTTT
TRBV7-2	few	TRBJ1-1	TRBD1	CASSPRQGSTEAFF	TGTGCCAGCAGCCCCCGACAGGGGAGCACTGAAGCTTTCTTT
TRBV6-5	NA	TRBJ1-4	TRBD1	CASSYTGTGVEKLFF	TGTGCCAGCAGTTACACCGGGACAGGGGTTGAAAAACTGTTTTTT